The 7 T cell receptor beta chains below come from one sample, sequenced in a study of patients and donors after allogeneic stem cell transplantation. TCRdb re-called the RT-PCR reads with MiXCR, one entry per CDR3 protein. The sample yields roughly 140,000 distinct CDR3 sequences, about 36% seen once. The sample consisted of blood, either unsorted or a sorted T cell fraction (not recorded which). Receptors were obtained from a human donor who was either an allogeneic HSCT recipient or a stem cell or donor lymphocyte infusion donor (not recorded which). It is not recorded whose cells these are; they may come from a transplant donor.

This clonotype was seen only a few times. This sequence joins TRBV5-1 and TRBJ2-7, with D possibly TRBD1 on 5 matching bases. V was clipped by 3 bases and J by 4 bases, with 17 bases between them. This CDR3 contains 15 residues. Germline V lookup: CDR1 SGHRS, CDR2 YFSETQ. The CDR3 sequence is CASSYRQWEGYEQYF. DNA of the CDR3: TGCGCCAGCAGCTACCGACAGTGGGAAGGGTACGAGCAGTACTTC.

J is TRBJ2-2 and V is TRBV6-5; 8 bases align to TRBD2. After removal of 5 bases from V and 3 bases from J, the junction contained 8 bases not matched to a gene. Germline assignment: CDR1 MNHEY and CDR2 SVGAGI. CDR3 size: 16 residues. CDR3 nucleotide sequence: TGTGCCAGCAGTCCCATGGCGGGGGGTTACACCGGGGAGCTGTTTTTT. It encodes CASSPMAGGYTGELFF.

The CDR3 spells CASSGLLGQRSGDTEAFF. The CDR3 DNA reads as TGTGCCAGCAGCGGCTTACTTGGACAGAGGAGTGGGGACACTGAAGCTTTCTTT. The gene calls are TRBV5-6 and TRBJ1-1, with D possibly being TRBD1 (6 bases). The CDR3 consists of 18 residues. Germline CDR1 SGHDT, CDR2 YYEEEE. V lost 4 bases and J 3 bases, leaving 25 bases between the germline ends.

By sample fraction, this clonotype is medium-sized. This chain uses TRBV18 with TRBJ1-3, with TRBD1 as a possible D gene (5 bases). V was pared by 0 bases and J by 5 bases, with 11 bases between. In germline, CDR1 is KGHSH, CDR2 LQKENI. This CDR3 is 15 amino acids long. In nucleotides, the CDR3 is TGTGCCAGCTCACCACCGATCCAGGGAAGAAACACCATATATTTT. Residues: CASSPPIQGRNTIYF.

The chain uses TRBV29-1 and TRBJ1-1; TRBD1 matches 7 bases. V dropped 4 bases and J dropped 0; count of bases not matched to a gene: 11. The CDR3 consists of 16 residues. Germline V gene data show CDR1 as SQVTM and CDR2 as ANQGSEA. In nucleotides, the CDR3 is TGCAGCGTTGCCGAAGTTGTGGGACAGTTGAACACTGAAGCTTTCTTT. Its protein product is CSVAEVVGQLNTEAFF.

This clonotype was observed a few times. The V gene is TRBV20-1, the J gene TRBJ1-5; the match to TRBD1 covers 9 bases. V lost 6 bases to trimming and J lost 3 bases; unmatched junction nucleotides: 9. The CDR3 is 15 residues long. Germline CDR1 is DFQATT and CDR2 is SNEGSKA (reference sequence). CDR3 loop: CSASDRGRPNQPQHF. The CDR3 nucleotides are TGCAGTGCATCGGACAGGGGACGACCCAATCAGCCCCAGCATTTT.

This clonotype was detected a few times. The chain employs TRBV5-1 and TRBJ1-3; D is ambiguous. Germline loops: CDR1 SGHRS, CDR2 YFSETQ. Trimming removed 5 bases from V and 1 base from J, with 16 bases in between. This CDR3 spans 16 amino acids. The CDR3 DNA is TGCGCCAGCAGAGCCGGCACAGTGATTTCTGGAAACACCATATATTTT. This gives the protein CASRAGTVISGNTIYF.